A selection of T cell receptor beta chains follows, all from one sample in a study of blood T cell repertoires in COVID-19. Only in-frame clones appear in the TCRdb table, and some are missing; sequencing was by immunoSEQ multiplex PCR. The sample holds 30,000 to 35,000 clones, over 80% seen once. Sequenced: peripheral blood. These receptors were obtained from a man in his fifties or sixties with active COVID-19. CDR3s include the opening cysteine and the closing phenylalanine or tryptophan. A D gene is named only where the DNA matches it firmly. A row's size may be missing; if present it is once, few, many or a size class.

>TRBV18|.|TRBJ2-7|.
TGTGCCAGCTCACCACTTCGGGGATTCTACGAGCAGTACTTC
CASSPLRGFYEQYF
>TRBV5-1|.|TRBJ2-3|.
TGCGCCAGCAAGGTGGGGGGATTTGCGGGACCCAGCACAGATACGCAGTATTTT
CASKVGGFAGPSTDTQYF
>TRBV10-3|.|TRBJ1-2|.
TGTGCCATCAGTGAGTCGGCGAGGGACACCAGGGGCTACACCTTC
CAISESARDTRGYTF
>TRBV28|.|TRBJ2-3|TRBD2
TGTGCCAGCAGTTCTAGCGGGGCTAGCACAGATACGCAGTATTTT
CASSSSGASTDTQYF
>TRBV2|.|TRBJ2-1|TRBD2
TGTGCCGTAAGCCTGGGGCTAGCGGGAGGGCCTGGTTACGAGCAGTTCTTC
CAVSLGLAGGPGYEQFF
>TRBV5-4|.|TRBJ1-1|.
TGTGCCAGCAGTCTCCAAAGGGGCACTGAAGCTTTCTTT
CASSLQRGTEAFF
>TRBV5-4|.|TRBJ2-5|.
TGTGCCAGCAGCTTGTCGAGCGTGGTTGCAGAGACCCAGTACTTC
CASSLSSVVAETQYF
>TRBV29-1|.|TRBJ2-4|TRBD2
TGCAGCGTTGAAGGTTCTAGCGGGAGCGTAGCCAAAAACATTCAGTACTTC
CSVEGSSGSVAKNIQYF
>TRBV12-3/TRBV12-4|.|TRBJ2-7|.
TGTGCCAGCCACCAGGGAGGCTCCTACGAGCAGTACTTC
CASHQGGSYEQYF
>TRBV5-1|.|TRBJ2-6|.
TGCGCCAGCAGCTTGGGGAGCTCTGGGGCCAACGTCCTGACTTTC
CASSLGSSGANVLTF
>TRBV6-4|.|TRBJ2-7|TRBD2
TGTGCCAGCAGTGACTCCCCGGCTAGCGGGAAGCCCTCCTACGAGCAGTACTTC
CASSDSPASGKPSYEQYF
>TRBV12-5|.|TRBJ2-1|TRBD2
TGTGCTAGTGGTTTGGCGGACCTCGGGACTAGCGGGAGGTGGTCCTACAATGAGCAGTTCTTC
CASGLADLGTSGRWSYNEQFF
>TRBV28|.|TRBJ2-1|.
TGTGCCAGCACACAGGGCGGGGGCAATGAGCAGTTCTTC
CASTQGGGNEQFF
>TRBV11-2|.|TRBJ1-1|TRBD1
TGTGCCAGCAGCTTGTCCCGGGACAGGGTGGGCGGCACTGAAGCTTTCTTT
CASSLSRDRVGGTEAFF
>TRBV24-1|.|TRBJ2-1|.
TGTGCCACCAGTGATTCTGTCTACAATGAGCAGTTCTTC
CATSDSVYNEQFF
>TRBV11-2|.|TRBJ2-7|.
TGTGCCAGCAGCTTAAGCCCGAGCTCCTACGAGCAGTACTTC
CASSLSPSSYEQYF
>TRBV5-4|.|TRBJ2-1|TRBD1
TGTGCCAGCAGCTTGCAGGGGGCGGGTGAGCAGTTCTTC
CASSLQGAGEQFF
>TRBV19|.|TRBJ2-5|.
TGTGCCAGTAGTCTGGGGGCGAGGGGAGAGACCCAGTACTTC
CASSLGARGETQYF
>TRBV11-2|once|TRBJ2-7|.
TGTGCCAGCAGCTTAGGAGGCAGTTACGAGCAGTACTTC
CASSLGGSYEQYF
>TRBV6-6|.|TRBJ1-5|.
TGTGCCAGCAGGGACTCAGGGGTTAGCAATCAGCCCCAGCATTTT
CASRDSGVSNQPQHF
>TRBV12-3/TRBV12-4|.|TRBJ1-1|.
TGTGCCAGCAGCCTAACCACAGGGAGAGCTTTCTTT
CASSLTTGRAFF
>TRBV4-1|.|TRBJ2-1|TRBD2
TGCGCCAGCAGCCAGGGACTAGCGGGAAACAATGAGCAGTTCTTC
CASSQGLAGNNEQFF
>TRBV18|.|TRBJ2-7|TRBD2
TGTGCCAGCTCCCTATCTAGCGGGAGGGTCAACGAGCAGTACTTC
CASSLSSGRVNEQYF
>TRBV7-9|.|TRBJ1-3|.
TGTGCCAGCAGCTCCGCCAGTCGCTCTGGAAACACCATATATTTT
CASSSASRSGNTIYF
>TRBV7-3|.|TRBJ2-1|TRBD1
TGTGCCAGCAGCCCGTGGACAGGGAAGCGCTACAATGAGCAGTTCTTC
CASSPWTGKRYNEQFF
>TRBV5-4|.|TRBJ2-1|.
TGTGCCAGCAGCTTGTGGGCAAGTCAGGAGTTCTTC
CASSLWASQEFF
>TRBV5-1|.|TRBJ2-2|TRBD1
TGCGCCAGCAGCCCAAGGACAGGGAACACCGGGGAGCTGTTTTTT
CASSPRTGNTGELFF
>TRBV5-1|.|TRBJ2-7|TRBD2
TGCGCCAGTGCCCAGGCTAGCGGGAGCAACCCCTACGAGCAGTACTTC
CASAQASGSNPYEQYF
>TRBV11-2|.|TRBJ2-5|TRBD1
TGTGCCAGCAGGAACAGGGGGCCAGAGACCCAGTACTTC
CASRNRGPETQYF
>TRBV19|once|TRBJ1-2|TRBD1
TGTGCCAGTAGTCCGCTCGAAGCCGGGACAGGGGGCGGTCATGGCTACACCTTC
CASSPLEAGTGGGHGYTF
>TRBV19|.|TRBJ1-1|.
TGTGCCAGTACCAGACAGGTGAACACTGAAGCTTTCTTT
CASTRQVNTEAFF
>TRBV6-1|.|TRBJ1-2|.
TGTGCCAGCAGTGAAGCGCCAGGGCCCTATGGCTACACCTTC
CASSEAPGPYGYTF
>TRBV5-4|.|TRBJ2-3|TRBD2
TGTGCCAGCAGCGGTAGCGGGAGGATTGTCACAGATACGCAGTATTTT
CASSGSGRIVTDTQYF
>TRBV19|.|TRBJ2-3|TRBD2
TGTGCCAGTCGGGGGGAGGGCCTCGGAGATACGCAGTATTTT
CASRGEGLGDTQYF
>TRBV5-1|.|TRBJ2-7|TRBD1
TGCGCCAGCAGCTTGTGGACAGGACCCTCCTACGAGCAGTACTTC
CASSLWTGPSYEQYF
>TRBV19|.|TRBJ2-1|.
TGTGCCAGTAGTATAGAAGGGACAAGTAATGAGCAGTTCTTC
CASSIEGTSNEQFF
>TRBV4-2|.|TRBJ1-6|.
TGTGCCAGCAGCCTAACGACCGGGGGACCCCTCCACTTT
CASSLTTGGPLHF
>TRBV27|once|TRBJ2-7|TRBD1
TGTGCCAGCAGTTCCCCCGGGACAGGGGCCTCTCGGAAGTACTTC
CASSSPGTGASRKYF
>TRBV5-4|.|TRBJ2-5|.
TGTGCCAGCAGCCGCAATTCGGGGAGCGGGGAGACCCAGTACTTC
CASSRNSGSGETQYF
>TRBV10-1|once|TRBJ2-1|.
TGCGCCAGCAGCCCCCGGGACACCTACTACAATGAGCAGTTCTTC
CASSPRDTYYNEQFF
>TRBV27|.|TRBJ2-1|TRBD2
TGTGCCAGCAGTTTACTAGCGGGGGGCCTCAATGAGCAGTTCTTC
CASSLLAGGLNEQFF
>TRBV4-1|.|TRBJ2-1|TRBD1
TGCGCCAGCAGCCACCGTCCCGGGACAGGGACAGCCATGAACAATGAGCAGTTCTTC
CASSHRPGTGTAMNNEQFF
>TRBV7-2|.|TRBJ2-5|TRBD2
TGTGCCAGCAGCTTAGTGTTGACTAGCGGAGGCCAAGAGACCCAGTACTTC
CASSLVLTSGGQETQYF
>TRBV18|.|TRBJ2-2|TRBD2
TGTGCCAGCTCACCAAGGGGGGGTGCCAGCGGGAGCACCGGGGAGCTGTTTTTT
CASSPRGGASGSTGELFF
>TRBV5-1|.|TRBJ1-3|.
TGCGCCAGCAGCTTGGCCCAACAGGGAAGCTCTGGAAACACCATATATTTT
CASSLAQQGSSGNTIYF
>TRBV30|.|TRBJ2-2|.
TGTGCCTGGACGGGGGGCGCGAACACCGGGGAGCTGTTTTTT
CAWTGGANTGELFF
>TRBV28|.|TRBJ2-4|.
TGTGCCTCCAACGGGATTGTAGCCAAAAACATTCAGTACTTC
CASNGIVAKNIQYF
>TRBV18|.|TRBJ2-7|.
TGTGCCAGCTCACCCAATGGACTTGCCTCCTACGAGCAGTACTTC
CASSPNGLASYEQYF
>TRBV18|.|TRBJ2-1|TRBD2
TGTGCCAGCTCATCCGGACTAGCGGGGGCTTACAATGAGCAGTTCTTC
CASSSGLAGAYNEQFF
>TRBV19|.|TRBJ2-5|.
TGTGCCAGTAGTCTCTTTATGGCTTCGTACCAAGAGACCCAGTACTTC
CASSLFMASYQETQYF
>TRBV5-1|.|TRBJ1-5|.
TGCGCCAGCAGCTTGGGCGCCGGGCAGGGCCAGCCCCAGCATTTT
CASSLGAGQGQPQHF